One and the same sample provided the 8 T cell receptor beta chains below, sequenced in a study of blood T cells in healthy people across ages. Primers used in a second PCR of roughly 7 to 12 cycles were a sample-barcoded 5' primer and a J-beta primer mix. One entry per CDR3 protein results from TCRdb running MiXCR on the 5' RACE reads. The repertoire includes around 700,000 distinct CDR3 sequences, 25% of them detected once, and just under 9.5% sits in the top ten. The same data also went into a second study, on T cells of mothers and their children.

The specimen was blood. The origin of the receptors is a boy aged 5-17 years in good health.

This clonotype was counted between two and nine times. The V and J genes are TRBV10-3 and TRBJ2-4; D unresolved. Germline V CDR1 and CDR2: ENHRY, SYGVKD. This CDR3 has 17 amino acids. The germline V and J ends were trimmed by 2 bases and 6 bases, with 20 bases remaining between them. DNA of the CDR3: TGTGCCATCAGTGAGCTGGGTGTGGGTTGGTCTGGAAACATTCAGTACTTC. It codes for CAISELGVGWSGNIQYF.

This clonotype was seen a few times. The chain employs TRBV20-1 and TRBJ2-7; D is undetermined. Germline V lookup: CDR1 DFQATT, CDR2 SNEGSKA (reference sequence). The CDR3 has 14 residues. V gave up 5 bases and J gave up 2 bases, with 16 bases separating them. The CDR3 sequence: CSAALGSLTYEQYF. In DNA, the CDR3 is TGCAGTGCTGCCTTAGGGTCCTTGACCTACGAGCAGTACTTC.

This chain links TRBV7-8 with TRBJ2-5, with 7 bases that match TRBD2. Germline-derived CDR1 and CDR2 are SGHVS and FQNEAQ. CDR3 size: 18 residues. After removal of 5 bases from V and 1 base from J, the junction contained 16 bases not matched to a gene. The CDR3 reads CASSPRAVWGGTQETQYF. The CDR3 nucleotides are TGTGCCAGCAGCCCCCGTGCCGTTTGGGGGGGGACCCAAGAGACCCAGTACTTC. Drawing the rest from reference TRBV7-8 and TRBJ2-5, the complete variable domain is GAGVSQSPRYKVAKRGQDVALRCDPISGHVSLFWYQQALGQGPEFLTYFQNEAQLDKSGLPSDRFFAERPEGSVSTLKIQRTQQEDSAVYLCASSPRAVWGGTQETQYFGPGTRLLVL.

This clonotype appeared a few times. The V and J genes are TRBV20-1 and TRBJ1-4; D gene unclear. The CDR3 consists of 17 residues. The V and J ends lost 2 bases and 0 bases respectively, with 16 bases between them. Germline values: CDR1 DFQATT, CDR2 SNEGSKA (reference sequence). The CDR3 DNA reads TGCAGTGCTAGAATTACCCGAGCGGGAGCAACTAATGAAAAACTGTTTTTT. The encoded protein is CSARITRAGATNEKLFF.

This sequence joins TRBV7-9 and TRBJ1-3; 9 nucleotides match TRBD1. The V segment lost 5 bases and the J segment 3 bases; nucleotides outside the gene matches: 2. This CDR3 comprises 14 residues. Per the germline V gene, CDR1 is SEHNR and CDR2 is FQNEAQ (reference sequence). CDR3 sequence: CASSTGGDGNTIYF. For the CDR3, the DNA is TGTGCCAGCAGCACAGGGGGCGATGGAAACACCATATATTTT.

The V call is TRBV9, the J call TRBJ1-5, with 10 positions matching TRBD1. CDR1 and CDR2 (germline): SGDLS, YYNGEE. V lost 3 bases to trimming and J lost 2 bases; unmatched junction nucleotides: 2. The CDR3 is 15 amino acids. The CDR3 protein is CASSGQGAGNQPQHF. DNA of the CDR3: TGTGCCAGCAGCGGACAGGGGGCGGGCAATCAGCCCCAGCATTTT.

This clonotype was observed a handful of times. This rearrangement joins TRBV12-3 or TRBV12-4 to TRBJ2-2; weak D call: TRBD2 (5 bases). Trimming took off 7 bases at V and 3 bases at J, with 12 bases between the two ends. The CDR3 length is 14 residues. The CDR3 protein is CASNLDGDTGELFF. The CDR3 coding sequence is TGTGCCAGCAACCTCGACGGGGACACCGGGGAGCTGTTTTTT.

This clonotype has just a few counts. The CDR3 spells CASSSSTGRETQYF. The CDR3 DNA reads TGTGCCAGCAGTTCTTCTACAGGGCGCGAGACCCAGTACTTC. The chain carries TRBV6-2 or TRBV6-3 and TRBJ2-5; perhaps TRBD1 as D (6 bases). Germline V gives CDR1 MNHEY, CDR2 SVGEGT. There are 14 residues in the CDR3. Trimming removed 4 bases at V and 5 bases at J, with 14 bases between.